A selection of T cell receptor beta chains follows, all from one sample in a study of Graves' ophthalmopathy and Graves' hyperthyroidism. TCRdb processed the multiplex PCR reads anew with MiXCR; each CDR3 protein has one entry. Of 350,000 to 450,000 distinct CDR3 sequences in the sample, approximately 16% were seen once. The sequenced material came from peripheral blood. The source is a woman aged 18-35 years with Graves' ophthalmopathy. Both conserved end residues are part of each CDR3. Each record gives: V gene, clone size, D gene, J gene, CDR3 DNA, CDR3 protein. The D gene is left open where the match is weak. Clone size is given for some rows only: seen once, a few or many times, or a class if the clone is expanded.

>TRBV6-1|few|-|TRBJ1-1
TGTACGACTACGCACCACACTGAAGCTTTCTTT
CTTTHHTEAFF
>TRBV12-3/TRBV12-4|many|-|TRBJ1-2
TGTGCCAGCAGTACCCGGGGGAGGCCTGGTTATGGCTACACCTTC
CASSTRGRPGYGYTF
>TRBV6-5|many|-|TRBJ2-7
TGTGCCAGCAGCTTCCGGGACGGACCCTACGAGCAGTACTTC
CASSFRDGPYEQYF
>TRBV20-1|-|-|TRBJ2-5
TGCAGTGCTAGAGATTTCCGGGAGCGTTCTGAGACCCAGTACTTC
CSARDFRERSETQYF
>TRBV28|many|TRBD2|TRBJ2-7
TGTGCCTACCCCAGCGGGAGGGCTTTCCACGAGCAGTACTTC
CAYPSGRAFHEQYF
>TRBV15|many|TRBD1|TRBJ2-5
TGTGCCACCAGCCGAGCTCCGGGACAGCAAGAGACCCAGTACTTC
CATSRAPGQQETQYF
>TRBV6-5|many|-|TRBJ1-3
TGTGCCAGCAGTCCCAAGGGAGTCTCTGGAAACACCATATATTTT
CASSPKGVSGNTIYF
>TRBV5-1|many|-|TRBJ1-2
TGCGCCAGCAGCCCAACCCCAGGGGTATCGGGCCTCTATGGCTACACCTTC
CASSPTPGVSGLYGYTF
>TRBV6-1|-|TRBD2|TRBJ2-7
TGTGCCACCTATGAGGGACTAGCGGGATACGAGCAGTACTTC
CATYEGLAGYEQYF
>TRBV20-1|many|-|TRBJ2-4
TGCAGTGCTAGAGATTATCAACCGGGACACCAATTAGCCAAAAACATTCAGTACTTC
CSARDYQPGHQLAKNIQYF
>TRBV30|-|TRBD1|TRBJ2-7
TGTGCCTGGAGTGGCGGTCATAGGACAGGGGTAGCTCCCAAATTC
CAWSGGHRTGVAPKF
>TRBV19|many|-|TRBJ1-1
TGTGCCAGTAGTATACTGCCCGGGCGGACTTTCATGAACACTGAAGCTTTCTTT
CASSILPGRTFMNTEAFF
>TRBV6-1|-|-|TRBJ2-7
TGTGCCAGCCAGCGTGGGGAGGACTACGAGCAGTACTTC
CASQRGEDYEQYF
>TRBV6-2/TRBV6-3|many|-|TRBJ1-3
TGTGCCAGCGGAATCTCTGGAAACACCATATATTTT
CASGISGNTIYF
>TRBV9|many|TRBD2|TRBJ2-7
TGTGCCAGCAGCGTAGGTTCTAGCGGCTACGAGCAGTACTTC
CASSVGSSGYEQYF
>TRBV27|many|-|TRBJ1-1
TGTGCCAGCAGTTTCGGGGTGGGGAGAGGCACTGAAGCTTTCTTT
CASSFGVGRGTEAFF
>TRBV27|many|TRBD1|TRBJ1-3
TGTGCCAGCAGTCGACAGGGGGGAAACACCATATATTTT
CASSRQGGNTIYF
>TRBV30|many|-|TRBJ2-6
TGTGCCTGGAGTGATGGCGCTGGGGCCAACGTCCTGACTTTC
CAWSDGAGANVLTF
>TRBV12-3/TRBV12-4|many|-|TRBJ1-1
TGTGCCAGCAGTTTAATGGTGACCCTGAACACTGAAGCTTTCTTT
CASSLMVTLNTEAFF
>TRBV4-3|many|-|TRBJ1-2
TGCGCCAGCAGCCAAGCGCCAGGGGCCAACTATGGCTACACCTTC
CASSQAPGANYGYTF
>TRBV6-2/TRBV6-3|many|TRBD1|TRBJ2-2
TGTGCCAGCAGCCCCAGACAGGGGACGAGCACCGGGGAGCTGTTTTTT
CASSPRQGTSTGELFF
>TRBV20-1|many|TRBD1|TRBJ1-1
TGCAGTGCTAGAGTCCCTCCAGGGGGCCTTGAAGCTTTCTTT
CSARVPPGGLEAFF
>TRBV6-1|many|TRBD1|TRBJ1-3
TGTGCCAGCAGGCGGGGACAGGGGGCGCTTCCCATATATTTT
CASRRGQGALPIYF
>TRBV7-2|many|TRBD2|TRBJ2-7
TGTGCCAGCAGCTACCCCCCGGGGCGGGAGCTCCTCTACGAGCAGTACTTC
CASSYPPGRELLYEQYF
>TRBV7-2|many|TRBD2|TRBJ2-5
TGTGCCAGCAGCGAAGGACCGGGGGGGGTCAGAGAGACCCAGTACTTC
CASSEGPGGVRETQYF
>TRBV20-1|-|TRBD1|TRBJ1-5
TGCAGTGCTACCCTAGGGGGCTCCAGCAATCAGCCCCAGCATTTT
CSATLGGSSNQPQHF
>TRBV7-3|-|-|TRBJ2-6
TGTGCCAGCAGCTTAACGGCAGGAGCTGGGGCCAACGTCCTGACTTTC
CASSLTAGAGANVLTF
>TRBV12-3/TRBV12-4|few|-|TRBJ1-6
TGTGCCAGCAGTTTCCGCGGGGGCGGATCACCCCTCCACTTT
CASSFRGGGSPLHF
>TRBV6-2/TRBV6-3|-|TRBD2|TRBJ2-7
TGTGCCAGCAGTCCACCTAGCGGGAGGGCCTCCTACGAGCAGTACTTC
CASSPPSGRASYEQYF
>TRBV5-1|-|-|TRBJ1-2
TGCGCCAGCAGCCCCCAGGGCTCCGGTTACTACACCTTC
CASSPQGSGYYTF
>TRBV7-8|few|-|TRBJ2-5
TGTGCCAGCAGCTTGCAGGGCCTATTCCAAGAGACCCAGTACTTC
CASSLQGLFQETQYF
>TRBV6-1|-|TRBD2|TRBJ2-7
TGTGCCAGCAGTGAAGGGACTAGCAGGAGCAACGAGCAGTACTTC
CASSEGTSRSNEQYF
>TRBV6-2/TRBV6-3|many|TRBD2|TRBJ2-7
TGTGCCAGCAGTTACTCGGGGGTGGGACTAGCGGGGGGAACCTACGAGCAGTACTTC
CASSYSGVGLAGGTYEQYF
>TRBV10-1|many|-|TRBJ1-2
TGCGCCAGCAGTGAGATGACTAACTATGGCTACACCTTC
CASSEMTNYGYTF
>TRBV6-1|many|-|TRBJ2-4
TGTGCCAGCAGTGAGAAAGAGCTAAACATTCAGTACTTC
CASSEKELNIQYF
>TRBV20-1|many|-|TRBJ2-2
TGCAGTGCTAGAGATCGCCCCAGCACGAACACCGGGGAGCTGTTTTTT
CSARDRPSTNTGELFF
>TRBV7-2|many|-|TRBJ2-2
TGTGCCAGCAGCTTAGCGGGTCTTGGGGACACCGGGGAGCTGTTTTTT
CASSLAGLGDTGELFF
>TRBV27|-|TRBD1|TRBJ2-7
TGTGCCAGCAGACCAAACCGGGACAGGGTGCACGAGCAGTACTTC
CASRPNRDRVHEQYF
>TRBV5-6|many|-|TRBJ1-2
TGTGCCAGCAGCTTGGCCTTCAGGGAAGAACTCGGCTACACCTTC
CASSLAFREELGYTF
>TRBV4-2|many|-|TRBJ1-2
TGTGCCAGCAGCGGGGCAGCTAACTATGGCTACACCTTC
CASSGAANYGYTF
>TRBV6-2/TRBV6-3|many|-|TRBJ1-6
TGTGCCAGCTCGTCAATCAGGGCTTCACCCCTCCACTTT
CASSSIRASPLHF
>TRBV3-1|few|TRBD1|TRBJ1-3
TGTGCCAGCAGCTACAGGGGGCAAGGAAACACCATATATTTT
CASSYRGQGNTIYF